Here is one T cell receptor beta chain with its context. Sequencing was performed with immunoSEQ multiplex PCR; in TCRdb, only in-frame clones are kept and a portion is missing. The sample has about 140,000 clones; 92% are singletons. The V end lost 4 bases, the J end lost 5 bases, and 20 bases lay between the germline ends. Germline CDR1 reads SEHNR; CDR2 reads FQNEAQ (reference sequence). The CDR3 has 16 residues. This specimen belongs to a study of control samples from healthy donors and cancer patients. The sequence was collected from a man younger than 40 in good health. The rearrangement links TRBV7-9 to TRBJ2-5; D may correspond to TRBD1 or TRBD2 (5 bases each). The sample taken for sequencing was blood. In DNA form, the CDR3 reads TGTGCCAGCAGCTCGCTTGGGGGTGGGTTTTCTGAGACCCAGTACTTC. This encodes CASSSLGGGFSETQYF.